Sequencing of this T cell receptor (beta chain) was carried out in a study of T-cell reconstitution after alpha-beta-depleted transplantation in children. This clonotype was recorded a few times. The antigen is undetermined. V lost 5 bases and J lost 2, with 19 bases in between. The length of the CDR3 is 17 residues. The germline V gene has CDR1 SGHTA and CDR2 FQGTGA. General observations from the study: Day-60 TCRbeta diversity that was high in some patients was derived from surviving recipient T cells and thymic progenitors. T-cell counts and diversity at one year post-transplant came mainly from newly produced T cells.

Preparing the TCRbeta library involved the use of unique molecular identifiers. TCRdb reanalysed the PCR reads using MiXCR and keeps one entry per CDR3 protein. Among 450,000 to 700,000 distinct CDR3 sequences, 25% to 30% were seen once, and the ten largest hold around a third. The clonotype comes from a boy in the first two years of life with Wiskott-Aldrich syndrome, due to receive a stem cell transplant. Sequencing used PBMCs, obtained before TCRalphabeta/CD19-depleted stem cell transplant. V is TRBV7-3 and J is TRBJ2-1; D is possibly TRBD2 (6 bases). CDR3 coding DNA: TGTGCCAGCAGCCCGACCTTTAATAGCGGAGCCTACAATGAGCAGTTCTTC. This codes for CASSPTFNSGAYNEQFF.